This T cell receptor (beta chain) was sequenced in a study of post-analysis software for immune sequencing data. This CDR3 region has 15 residues. Germline V gene data show CDR1 as SGHRS and CDR2 as YFSETQ. V was clipped by 4 bases and J by 5 bases, with 18 bases between them. Study results and caveats: Five TRBV segments, TRBV5-6, TRBV5-1 and TRBV20-1 among them, were found more frequent in patients than controls. A significant reduction in normalized Chao1 diversity was observed in multiple sclerosis patients versus controls. F measure grouped same-batch samples tightly together.

TCR beta libraries were prepared from cDNA with unique molecular identifiers. MiXCR was run by TCRdb on the PCR reads, yielding one entry per CDR3 protein. The table lists around 440,000 distinct CDR3 sequences, approximately 45% of them singletons. Remarks on this clonotype: Its antigen is still unknown.

The TCR sequence derives from a girl under 18 with multiple sclerosis. The chain uses TRBV5-1 and TRBJ1-1; D gene unclear. Material for sequencing was blood. The CDR3 spells CASSANQEPGTEAFF. For the CDR3, the DNA is TGCGCCAGCAGCGCCAATCAAGAACCTGGGACTGAAGCTTTCTTT.